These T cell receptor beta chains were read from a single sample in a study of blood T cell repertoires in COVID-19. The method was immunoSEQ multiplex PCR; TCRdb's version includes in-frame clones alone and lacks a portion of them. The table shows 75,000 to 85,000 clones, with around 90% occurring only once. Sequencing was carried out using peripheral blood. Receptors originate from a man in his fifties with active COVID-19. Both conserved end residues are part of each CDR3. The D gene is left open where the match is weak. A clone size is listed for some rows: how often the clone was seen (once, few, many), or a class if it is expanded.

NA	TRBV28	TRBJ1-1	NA	CASRGRNMNTEAFF	TGTGCCAGCAGAGGGAGGAATATGAACACTGAAGCTTTCTTT
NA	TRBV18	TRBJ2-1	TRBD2	CASSSGLAGSNEQFF	TGTGCCAGCTCGTCGGGACTAGCGGGAAGCAATGAGCAGTTCTTC
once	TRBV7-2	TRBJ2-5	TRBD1	CASSFRTGAGETQYF	TGTGCCAGCAGCTTCCGGACAGGGGCAGGAGAGACCCAGTACTTC
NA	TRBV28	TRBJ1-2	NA	CASSVRLYGYTF	TGTGCCAGCAGTGTCAGATTATATGGCTACACCTTC
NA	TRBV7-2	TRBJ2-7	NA	CASSLVGGSYEQYF	TGTGCCAGCAGCTTAGTCGGGGGTTCCTACGAGCAGTACTTC
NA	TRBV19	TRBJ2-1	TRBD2	CASSKLAGGKVSEQFF	TGTGCCAGTAGTAAACTAGCGGGAGGAAAAGTTAGTGAGCAGTTCTTC
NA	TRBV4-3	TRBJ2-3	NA	CASSQDRQWAQYF	TGCGCCAGCAGCCAAGATCGACAGTGGGCGCAGTATTTT
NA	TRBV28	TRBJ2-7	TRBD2	CASSLSGVGREGLHEQYF	TGTGCCAGCAGTTTGTCGGGTGTAGGGCGGGAGGGCCTCCACGAGCAGTACTTC
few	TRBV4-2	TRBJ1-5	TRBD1	CASSPYRGAGQPQHF	TGTGCCAGCAGCCCCTACAGGGGCGCGGGTCAGCCCCAGCATTTT
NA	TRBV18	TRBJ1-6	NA	CASSDGGADSPLHF	TGTGCCAGCTCAGATGGGGGCGCTGATTCACCCCTCCACTTT
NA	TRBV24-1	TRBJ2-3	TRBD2	CATSPSGKAQDTQYF	TGTGCCACCAGCCCTAGCGGGAAAGCCCAAGATACGCAGTATTTT
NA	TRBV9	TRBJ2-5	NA	CASSAEETQYF	TGTGCCAGCAGCGCCGAAGAGACCCAGTACTTC
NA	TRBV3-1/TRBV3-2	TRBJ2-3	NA	CASSQVYRQGSDTQYF	TGTGCCAGCAGCCAAGTCTATAGGCAGGGTAGTGATACGCAGTATTTT
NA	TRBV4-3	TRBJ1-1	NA	CASSQDLRAGRTEAFF	TGCGCCAGCAGCCAAGATCTCCGGGCGGGGAGGACTGAAGCTTTCTTT
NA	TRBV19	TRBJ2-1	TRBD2	CASKAGGPGKQFF	TGTGCCAGTAAGGCGGGGGGGCCGGGGAAGCAGTTCTTC
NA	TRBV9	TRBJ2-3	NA	CASSPRGGQSDTQYF	TGTGCCAGCAGCCCCCGAGGAGGCCAGTCGGATACGCAGTATTTT
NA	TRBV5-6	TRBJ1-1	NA	CASSYGLTQRNTEAFF	TGTGCCAGCAGCTATGGCCTTACACAACGAAACACTGAAGCTTTCTTT
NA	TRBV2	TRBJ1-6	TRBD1	CASSARQGAYNSPLHF	TGTGCCAGCAGTGCCCGGCAGGGGGCTTATAATTCACCCCTCCACTTT
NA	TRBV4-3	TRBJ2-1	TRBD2	CASSQDGAGGLYEQFF	TGCGCCAGCAGCCAAGACGGAGCGGGAGGTTTATATGAGCAGTTCTTC
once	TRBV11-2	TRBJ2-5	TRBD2	CASRVSMRGGQETQYF	TGTGCCAGCAGAGTTAGTATGCGGGGGGGCCAGGAGACCCAGTACTTC
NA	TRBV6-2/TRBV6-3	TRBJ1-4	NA	CASSTGGGGGKLFF	TGTGCCAGCAGCACAGGCGGCGGCGGTGGAAAACTGTTTTTT
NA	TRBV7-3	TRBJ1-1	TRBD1	CASSPQGALTEAFF	TGTGCCAGCAGCCCACAGGGGGCGCTTACTGAAGCTTTCTTT
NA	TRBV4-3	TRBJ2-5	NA	CASSRSFGAGETQYF	TGCGCCAGCAGCCGGTCTTTCGGGGCGGGGGAGACCCAGTACTTC
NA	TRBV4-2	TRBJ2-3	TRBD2	CASSLGLAGGLQTQYF	TGTGCCAGCAGCCTCGGACTAGCGGGGGGCTTACAGACGCAGTATTTT
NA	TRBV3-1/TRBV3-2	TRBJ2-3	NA	CASSQGQASNTDTQYF	TGTGCCAGCAGCCAAGGACAGGCGTCCAACACAGATACGCAGTATTTT
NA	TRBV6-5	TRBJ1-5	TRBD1	CASSVRGTSNQPQHF	TGTGCCAGCAGCGTCAGGGGGACTAGCAATCAGCCCCAGCATTTT
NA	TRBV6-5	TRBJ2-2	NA	CASHSQTANTGELFF	TGTGCCAGCCACTCTCAGACAGCGAACACCGGGGAGCTGTTTTTT
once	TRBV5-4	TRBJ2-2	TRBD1	CASSKPGQGADTGELFF	TGTGCCAGCAGCAAACCGGGACAGGGGGCCGACACCGGGGAGCTGTTTTTT
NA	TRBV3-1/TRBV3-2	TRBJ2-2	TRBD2	CATTFGLAGVTGELFF	TGTGCCACAACCTTCGGACTAGCGGGAGTCACCGGGGAGCTGTTTTTT
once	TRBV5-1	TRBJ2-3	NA	CASSSLDTQYF	TGCGCCAGCAGCTCTTTGGATACGCAGTATTTT
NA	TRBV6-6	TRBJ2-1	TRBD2	CASRTSGGEQFF	TGTGCCAGCAGAACGAGCGGGGGTGAGCAGTTCTTC
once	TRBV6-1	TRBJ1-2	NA	CASSEARELHYGYTF	TGTGCCAGCAGTGAAGCGAGGGAGTTACACTATGGCTACACCTTC
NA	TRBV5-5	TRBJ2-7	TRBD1	CASSLRTGDSQYF	TGTGCCAGCAGCTTGCGGACAGGGGATTCCCAGTACTTC
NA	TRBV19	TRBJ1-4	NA	CASSSPGVATNEKLFF	TGTGCCAGTAGTAGCCCAGGGGTTGCAACTAATGAAAAACTGTTTTTT
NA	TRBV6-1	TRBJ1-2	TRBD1	CASSEVGDRGFGYTF	TGTGCCAGCAGTGAAGTAGGGGACAGGGGCTTTGGCTACACCTTC
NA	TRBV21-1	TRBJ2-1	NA	CASNAISGASSYNEQFF	TGTGCCAGCAACGCGATTAGCGGGGCCAGCTCCTACAATGAGCAGTTCTTC
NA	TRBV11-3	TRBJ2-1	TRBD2	CASSREGGLRGDEQFF	TGTGCCAGCAGCCGGGAGGGCGGTCTAAGGGGGGATGAGCAGTTCTTC
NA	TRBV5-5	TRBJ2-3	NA	CASSPREGASADTQYF	TGTGCCAGCAGCCCTCGGGAGGGGGCTTCTGCAGATACGCAGTATTTT
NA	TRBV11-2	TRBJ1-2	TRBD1	CASSLILTGTYGYTF	TGTGCCAGCAGCTTAATTTTGACAGGGACCTATGGCTACACCTTC
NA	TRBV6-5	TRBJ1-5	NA	CASSYSRQGNQPQHF	TGTGCCAGCAGTTACAGTAGACAGGGCAATCAGCCCCAGCATTTT
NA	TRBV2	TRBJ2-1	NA	CASRTSPGEDEQFF	TGTGCCAGCAGGACTTCACCCGGCGAGGATGAGCAGTTCTTC
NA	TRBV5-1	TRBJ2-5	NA	CASSPMPGSGETQYF	TGCGCCAGCAGCCCCATGCCAGGGTCAGGAGAGACCCAGTACTTC
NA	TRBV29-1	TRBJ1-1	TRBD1	CSVGQRQGMNTEAFF	TGCAGCGTCGGACAACGACAGGGAATGAACACTGAAGCTTTCTTT
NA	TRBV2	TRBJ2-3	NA	CASTVLADTQYF	TGTGCCAGCACAGTCCTGGCAGATACGCAGTATTTT
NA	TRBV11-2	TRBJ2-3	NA	CASSPSLIGGEDTQYF	TGTGCCAGCAGCCCAAGTTTAATTGGGGGCGAAGATACGCAGTATTTT
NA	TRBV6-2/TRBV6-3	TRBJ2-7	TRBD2	CASSYPTSGRVSYEQYF	TGTGCCAGCAGTTATCCTACTAGCGGGAGGGTCTCCTACGAGCAGTACTTC
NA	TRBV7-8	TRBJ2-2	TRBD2	CASLLAGRTGELFF	TGTGCCAGCTTACTAGCGGGGAGGACCGGGGAGCTGTTTTTT
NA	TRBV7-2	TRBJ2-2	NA	CASSADFFGSGELFF	TGTGCCAGCAGCGCGGACTTTTTTGGGAGCGGGGAGCTGTTTTTT
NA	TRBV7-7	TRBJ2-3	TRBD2	CASSASGSGTDTQYF	TGTGCCAGCAGCGCTAGCGGGAGTGGCACAGATACGCAGTATTTT
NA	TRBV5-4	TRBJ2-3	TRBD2	CASAKWREGQTQYF	TGTGCCAGCGCCAAATGGCGGGAGGGGCAAACGCAGTATTTT
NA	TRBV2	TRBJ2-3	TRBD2	CASSAGLAGGAADTQYF	TGTGCCAGCAGTGCGGGACTAGCGGGAGGCGCGGCGGATACGCAGTATTTT
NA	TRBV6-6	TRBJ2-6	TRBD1	CASSYSGTGEANVLTF	TGTGCCAGCAGTTACTCCGGGACAGGGGAAGCCAACGTCCTGACTTTC
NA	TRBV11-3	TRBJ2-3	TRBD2	CASSRGGTDTDTQYF	TGTGCCAGCAGCCGGGGAGGGACCGACACAGATACGCAGTATTTT
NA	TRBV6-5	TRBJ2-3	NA	CASIQRGNPWEQYF	TGTGCCAGCATCCAGAGGGGGAATCCATGGGAGCAGTATTTT
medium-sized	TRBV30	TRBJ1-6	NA	CALARKSPNSPLHF	TGTGCCTTGGCAAGAAAGTCCCCAAATTCACCCCTCCACTTT
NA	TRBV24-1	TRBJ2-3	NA	CATTRDSTDTQYF	TGTGCCACCACGCGGGACAGCACAGATACGCAGTATTTT
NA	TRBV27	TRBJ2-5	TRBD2	CASSYNPAGGGTQYF	TGTGCCAGCAGTTATAATCCAGCGGGGGGAGGGACCCAGTACTTC